The rows below give T cell receptor beta chains drawn from one sample of a study of blood T cell repertoires in COVID-19. Profiled with immunoSEQ multiplex PCR; TCRdb holds only in-frame clones, not every one. The sample has roughly 460,000 clones; 80% to 90% are singletons. Sequenced input: peripheral blood. These receptors were taken from a man aged 18 to 29 with COVID-19, enrolled during active disease. Each CDR3 is given with its conserved first and last residue. The D gene is left open where the match is weak. Clone size appears in some rows only: once, few, many, or a class for an expanded clone.

d_call j_call cdr3_length clone_size v_call cdr3_nt cdr3_aa
. TRBJ1-2 15 . TRBV7-6 TGTGCCAGCAGCTTAAACACACAGGGTGCCGGGGGCTACACCTTC CASSLNTQGAGGYTF
. TRBJ1-1 15 once TRBV6-1 TGTGCCAGCAGTGATGCAGGGTTCATGAACACTGAAGCTTTCTTT CASSDAGFMNTEAFF
TRBD2 TRBJ2-3 22 . TRBV12-5 TGTGCTAGTGGTTTGGCACCTCTGACTAGCGGGGGGCCCAGTCCTCACACAGATACGCAGTATTTT CASGLAPLTSGGPSPHTDTQYF
. TRBJ2-4 12 . TRBV12-3/TRBV12-4 TGTGCCAGCAGTCGGGGGACGTGGGTTCAGTACTTC CASSRGTWVQYF
TRBD1 TRBJ1-4 14 . TRBV5-1 TGCGCCAGCAGCTTGTACAGGGGAGGTGAAAAACTGTTTTTT CASSLYRGGEKLFF
TRBD1 TRBJ2-1 15 . TRBV6-2/TRBV6-3 TGTGCCAGCAGTAAGGCCCTGACAGGGGGCTATGAGCAGTTCTTC CASSKALTGGYEQFF
. TRBJ1-1 15 . TRBV5-1 TGCGCCAGCAGCATAACAGGGTCGGGGAACACTGAAGCTTTCTTT CASSITGSGNTEAFF
. TRBJ1-3 14 . TRBV3-1/TRBV3-2 TGTGCCAGCAGCTCGGGACACTCTGGAAACACCATATATTTT CASSSGHSGNTIYF
TRBD2 TRBJ2-7 14 . TRBV27 TGTGCCAGCAAGTCGGGAGGATTTAGCTACGAGCAGTACTTC CASKSGGFSYEQYF
. TRBJ2-5 13 . TRBV7-3 TGTGCCAGCAGCTTAGGGAGTGGCGAGACCCAGTACTTC CASSLGSGETQYF
TRBD2 TRBJ2-5 13 few TRBV3-1/TRBV3-2 TGTGCCAGCAGCCAAGCGGGGGGGGAGACCCAGTACTTC CASSQAGGETQYF
. TRBJ2-1 14 . TRBV30 TGTGCCTGGAGTTCGGGACTCGTCTACAATGAGCAGTTCTTC CAWSSGLVYNEQFF
TRBD1 TRBJ2-3 15 . TRBV6-5 TGTGCCAGCAGTTCAGACAGGGGACCGAAAGATACGCAGTATTTT CASSSDRGPKDTQYF
. TRBJ2-7 15 few TRBV18 TGTGCCAGCTCACCCGGTGTCGTCGGGGTTGACGAGCAGTACTTC CASSPGVVGVDEQYF
. TRBJ1-5 13 few TRBV7-9 TGTGCCAGCAGCAGACAGGGCAATCAGCCCCAGCATTTT CASSRQGNQPQHF
. TRBJ1-5 17 . TRBV1 TGCACCAGCAGCAACCGGGACAGGGAGGTTGCCAATCAGCCCCAGCATTTT CTSSNRDREVANQPQHF
. TRBJ2-2 14 . TRBV15 TGTGCCACCAGCACCCAGGGGAAGGACGGGGAGCTGTTTTTT CATSTQGKDGELFF
. TRBJ2-5 14 once TRBV10-3 TGTGCCATCAGTGCTGCGGGGGCTCAAGAGACCCAGTACTTC CAISAAGAQETQYF
TRBD2 TRBJ2-7 14 . TRBV6-5 TGTGCCAGCAGCGCGGGAGACTCTACCTACGAGCAGTACTTC CASSAGDSTYEQYF
. TRBJ2-5 17 . TRBV30 TGTGCCTGGAGTGTAAAGTTTGCGGGGGCGTTCGGGGAGACCCAGTACTTC CAWSVKFAGAFGETQYF
. TRBJ1-1 13 . TRBV3-1/TRBV3-2 TGTGCCAGCAGCCAGAGGGGGGGCACTGAAGCTTTCTTT CASSQRGGTEAFF
TRBD1 TRBJ2-5 14 . TRBV5-1 TGCGCCAGCAGAACAGGGGGGAAGTGGGAGACCCAGTACTTC CASRTGGKWETQYF
TRBD1 TRBJ2-7 16 . TRBV19 TGTGCCAGTAGCCCACGTTTGGGACAGGGACACTACGAGCAGTACTTC CASSPRLGQGHYEQYF
TRBD2 TRBJ2-7 15 . TRBV7-9 TGTGCCAGCAGCTTAGCAGTGGCGGGGGAGTACGAGCAGTACTTC CASSLAVAGEYEQYF
TRBD2 TRBJ2-3 14 once TRBV6-5 TGTGCCAGCAGGGCGGGAGGATACACAGATACGCAGTATTTT CASRAGGYTDTQYF
. TRBJ1-2 11 few TRBV27 TGTGCCAGCAGTCCAGGAATGGGCTACACCTTC CASSPGMGYTF
. TRBJ1-5 12 few TRBV19 TGTGCCAGTATGGCCGGCAATCAGCCCCAGCATTTT CASMAGNQPQHF
. TRBJ2-3 14 . TRBV9 TGTGCCAGCAGCTTCAGCGGTCGCACAGATACGCAGTATTTT CASSFSGRTDTQYF
TRBD1 TRBJ1-4 15 . TRBV19 TGTGCCAGTAGCCCCAGTGGACAGGATCGGCACAAACTGTTTTTT CASSPSGQDRHKLFF
TRBD2 TRBJ2-2 16 once TRBV7-6 TGTGCCAGCAGCCGGGGACTAGCGGGGTACACCGGGGAGCTGTTTTTT CASSRGLAGYTGELFF
. TRBJ2-7 14 . TRBV30 TGTGCCTGGAGTGGAGGGCAGGGGATAGCCGAGCAGTACTTC CAWSGGQGIAEQYF
TRBD1 TRBJ1-2 18 . TRBV5-4 TGTGCCAGCAGCTTGGTCAACTTGATAGACAGGGGGTTATATGGCTACACCTTC CASSLVNLIDRGLYGYTF
TRBD2 TRBJ2-5 14 . TRBV2 TGTGCCAGCAGTCTAGCGGGGGGGGCTCGGACCCAGTACTTC CASSLAGGARTQYF
TRBD2 TRBJ2-1 15 . TRBV6-6 TGTGCCAGCAGGAAGCGGGAGCGGACCTACAATGAGCAGTTCTTC CASRKRERTYNEQFF
TRBD1 TRBJ1-2 15 . TRBV5-5 TGTGCCAGCAGCTTCCCGGGACAGGGGGTCAATGGCTACACCTTC CASSFPGQGVNGYTF
TRBD1 TRBJ1-1 16 . TRBV11-2 TGTGCCAGCAGCTCTTACAGGGGGCGGATGGACACTGAAGCTTTCTTT CASSSYRGRMDTEAFF
. TRBJ2-2 15 . TRBV7-8 TGTGCCAGCAGCTTAGGAGGGACACACACCGGGGAGCTGTTTTTT CASSLGGTHTGELFF
TRBD2 TRBJ2-3 16 . TRBV11-3 TGTGCCAGCAGCTTAGAAATGCTAGCGGGAACAGATACGCAGTATTTT CASSLEMLAGTDTQYF
. TRBJ2-7 15 once TRBV2 TGTGCCAGCAGTGAAAGGCAGGGATCCCTAGACGAGCAGTACTTC CASSERQGSLDEQYF
TRBD2 TRBJ2-1 14 few TRBV11-3 TGTGCCAGCACCCGATCCGGGACTAGTCATGAGCAGTTCTTC CASTRSGTSHEQFF
TRBD1 TRBJ1-1 14 . TRBV19 TGTGCCAGTAGTGATCACAGGGGGAGGACTGAAGCTTTCTTT CASSDHRGRTEAFF
. TRBJ1-1 12 . TRBV3-1/TRBV3-2 TGTGCCAGCAGCCAAGCCCCATCCCAAGCTTTCTTT CASSQAPSQAFF
TRBD1 TRBJ2-7 14 . TRBV28 TGTGCCAGCAGTCCCGGGACAGGGCTAAACGAGCAGTACTTC CASSPGTGLNEQYF
. TRBJ1-5 13 . TRBV11-1 TGTGCCAGCAGCTTCGAAGAGGGTCAGCCCCAGCATTTT CASSFEEGQPQHF
. TRBJ2-1 13 . TRBV5-6 TGTGCCAGCAGCTTAGCAGGGGTCAATGAGCAGTTCTTC CASSLAGVNEQFF
TRBD2 TRBJ2-5 17 . TRBV4-2 TGTGCCAGCAGCCAATCCCTGTCGGCGGGGGGACAAGAGACCCAGTACTTC CASSQSLSAGGQETQYF
. TRBJ1-1 16 . TRBV5-6 TGTGCCAGCAGCTTTACCGGGACAACCCTGAACACTGAAGCTTTCTTT CASSFTGTTLNTEAFF
. TRBJ2-1 12 . TRBV11-2 TGTGCCAGCAGCTTAGCACAAAGTGAGCAGTTCTTC CASSLAQSEQFF
TRBD2 TRBJ2-3 14 few TRBV4-2 TGTGCCAGCAGCCAAGACGGGAGGACAGATACGCAGTATTTT CASSQDGRTDTQYF
TRBD1 TRBJ2-7 15 . TRBV6-1 TGTGCCAGCAGTGAAGGACAGGGTAACTCCTACGAGCAGTACTTC CASSEGQGNSYEQYF
TRBD2 TRBJ2-3 16 few TRBV18 TGTGCCAGCTCACTAAGGAGCGGGGGGCGCACAGATACGCAGTATTTT CASSLRSGGRTDTQYF
TRBD1 TRBJ2-7 16 . TRBV7-9 TGTGCCAGCAGCTTAGTAGGGAGACAGGGCTCCTACGAGCAGTACTTC CASSLVGRQGSYEQYF